A single sample gave rise to the 22 T cell receptor beta chains below, sequenced in a study of cytomegalovirus exposure and HLA in healthy donors (dated by TCRdb to about 2017). Libraries were prepared through the immunoSEQ multiplex PCR assay. TCRdb stores this immuneACCESS table with in-frame sequences only. Part of the clones is absent; in the studies checked, under half of the shortfall reflects unresolved V genes, and no reason is known for the rest. The sample table shows more than 110,000 clones, and 85% to 90% are seen once. Just under 3% of the sample is held by the ten biggest clonotypes. Sequenced: PBMCs. These receptors were taken from a man aged 18 to 30 in good health and CMV-seronegative.

This chain connects TRBV6-6 to TRBJ2-1; D gene uncertain. Germline CDR1 MNHNY, CDR2 SVGAGI (reference sequence). CDR3 length: 12 amino acids. Trimming pared 7 bases from V and 8 bases from J, leaving 12 bases between. The CDR3 region has the DNA TGTGCCAGCAATCTAGGTTCCCATGAGCAGTTCTTC. This encodes CASNLGSHEQFF.

The rearrangement joins TRBV7-9 to TRBJ2-3; 13 bases match TRBD2. Per germline, CDR1 SEHNR and CDR2 FQNEAQ (reference sequence). This CDR3 region has 16 residues. The V and J ends lost 1 base and 4 bases, in that order; junction bases with no gene match: 2. CDR3 DNA sequence: TGTGCCAGCAGCTTAGGGACTAGCGGGGGTGCAGATACGCAGTATTTT. It specifies CASSLGTSGGADTQYF.

The V and J genes are TRBV27 and TRBJ2-6; tentative D call: TRBD1 (5 bases). The V end lost 6 bases, the J end lost 0 bases, and 6 bases lay between the germline ends. CDR1 and CDR2 (germline): MNHEY, SMNVEV (reference sequence). The CDR3 has 14 amino acids. CDR3 DNA: TGTGCCAGCAGAAGGGGCTCTGGGGCCAACGTCCTGACTTTC. It yields the protein CASRRGSGANVLTF.

This sequence joins TRBV27 and TRBJ2-6, with 7 nucleotides matching TRBD2. V was clipped by 7 bases and J by 2 bases; unmatched bases: 5. CDR1 MNHEY and CDR2 SMNVEV come from the germline V gene (reference sequence). This CDR3 has 15 residues. For the CDR3, the DNA is TGTGCCAGCACCCCCGGGACTACTGGGGCCAACGTCCTGACTTTC. Residues: CASTPGTTGANVLTF.

V is TRBV18 and J is TRBJ2-2; tentative D call: TRBD2 (5 bases). The germline V gene has CDR1 KGHSH and CDR2 LQKENI. Trimming left V 0 bases short and J 2 bases short, with 10 bases between. This CDR3 is built from 16 residues. CDR3 sequence reads: CASSPPDRLNTGELFF. The DNA of the CDR3 is TGTGCCAGCTCACCACCGGATAGACTAAACACCGGGGAGCTGTTTTTT.

V and J are TRBV6-1 and TRBJ2-1; maybe TRBD2 (6 bases). Trimming removed 5 bases at V and 8 bases at J, with 19 bases between. The CDR3 spans 15 residues. CDR1 MNHNS and CDR2 SASEGT come from the germline V gene. The DNA of the CDR3 is TGTGCCAGCAGTTTACCTGCCGCTAGCGTCGATGAGCAGTTCTTC. It is translated as CASSLPAASVDEQFF.

The chain joins TRBV27 to TRBJ1-1; D not certain. This CDR3 has 13 amino acids. Germline V gives CDR1 MNHEY, CDR2 SMNVEV (reference sequence). Trimming pared 2 bases from V and 1 base from J, leaving 5 bases between. The CDR3 DNA reads TGTGCCAGCAGTTTACGGGGGAACACTGAAGCTTTCTTT. This translates into CASSLRGNTEAFF.

This clone showed up just a few times. V gene TRBV5-5 combines with J gene TRBJ1-1, with TRBD1 as a possible D gene (6 bases). Germline-derived CDR1 and CDR2 are SGHKS and YYEKEE (reference sequence). The CDR3 is 14 residues long. The V gene lost 3 bases and the J gene lost 1 base, with 10 bases spanning the gap. In DNA, the CDR3 is TGTGCCAGCAGCTGGGACATCTCGAACACTGAAGCTTTCTTT. This gives the protein CASSWDISNTEAFF.

This chain links TRBV19 with TRBJ2-1, with 14 bases that match TRBD2. Germline assignment: CDR1 LNHDA and CDR2 SQIVND (reference sequence). Trimming removed 5 bases from V and 7 bases from J; junction bases left unmatched: 4. This CDR3 region has 15 residues. CDR3 region: CASSGTSGSLNEQFF. DNA for the CDR3: TGTGCCAGTAGTGGGACTAGCGGGAGTTTGAATGAGCAGTTCTTC.

The chain recombines TRBV7-9 with TRBJ2-6, with no clear D. V lost 1 base and J lost 4, with 5 bases in between. The CDR3 covers 14 residues. Germline V CDR1 and CDR2: SEHNR, FQNEAQ (reference sequence). In DNA, the CDR3 is TGTGCCAGCAGCTTAGACTTCGGGGCCAACGTCCTGACTTTC. Translating it yields CASSLDFGANVLTF.

The gene calls are TRBV30 and TRBJ1-4; 10 nucleotides match TRBD1. Germline lookup yields CDR1 GTSNPN and CDR2 SVGIG (reference sequence). The V gene end was trimmed by 2 bases and the J gene end by 13 bases; junction bases not matched to a gene: 10. The CDR3 is made up of 14 amino acids. CDR3 region: CAWSRGQGHKGLFF. CDR3 in DNA: TGTGCCTGGAGTCGGGGACAGGGGCATAAGGGACTGTTTTTT.

The gene calls are TRBV9 and TRBJ1-1; 9 positions agree with TRBD1. The germline gives CDR1 SGDLS, CDR2 YYNGEE. V dropped 5 bases and J dropped 0; count of bases not matched to a gene: 8. The CDR3 runs 16 residues. In DNA form, the CDR3 reads TGTGCCAGCAGGGATAGACAGGGGGTGATGAACACTGAAGCTTTCTTT. This translates into CASRDRQGVMNTEAFF.

Of note for this clone: One end of the junction varies from germline; a read error may be responsible. Different DNA sequences within this sample yield the same CDR3. The chain links TRBV2 to TRBJ1-2, with a possible D match to TRBD1 (5 bases). The CDR3 loop spans 14 amino acids. CDR1 is SNHLY, CDR2 FYNNEI, per germline. The CDR3 spells CASSEAVGVVGYTF. DNA for the CDR3: TGCGCCAGCAGTGAAGCGGTAGGGGTGGTTGGCTACACCTTC.

The gene calls are TRBV5-4 and TRBJ2-1; TRBD1 might be the D (6 bases). The germline CDR1 and CDR2 sequences are SGHNT and YYREEE (reference sequence). This CDR3 contains 16 residues. The V gene lost 0 bases and the J gene lost 6 bases, with 16 bases spanning the gap. The CDR3 spells CASSLASSGDPNEQFF. The DNA of the CDR3 is TGTGCCAGCAGCTTGGCCTCGTCAGGGGACCCCAATGAGCAGTTCTTC.

The chain combines TRBV6-5 with TRBJ1-2; possible D gene TRBD1, 5 bases. Germline V gene lookup returns CDR1 MNHEY and CDR2 SVGAGI. The CDR3 length is 12 residues. The V and J ends lost 0 bases and 6 bases respectively, with 5 bases between them. The CDR3 spells CASSYSGDGYTF. CDR3 sequence (DNA): TGTGCCAGCAGTTACTCAGGGGATGGCTACACCTTC.

In this sample, this clone turned up once. The J gene is TRBJ1-2, the V gene TRBV15; 10 bases agree with TRBD1. With 0 bases clipped from V and 4 bases from J, the junction kept 11 bases outside the gene matches. The CDR3 totals 18 residues. Germline V gene sequence: CDR1 LNHNV, CDR2 YYDKDF (reference sequence). Here the CDR3 reads CATSRDLFDRGLGYGYTF. CDR3 DNA sequence: TGTGCCACCAGCAGAGATCTTTTCGACAGGGGGCTTGGCTATGGCTACACCTTC.

This clone was recorded a few times. This chain joins TRBV7-8 and TRBJ1-6, with D unresolved. This CDR3 region has 15 residues. Trimming took off 2 bases at V and 5 bases at J, with 10 bases between the two ends. CDR1 is SGHVS, CDR2 FQNEAQ, per germline. The CDR3 loop reads CASSLRLPHNSPLHF. DNA of the CDR3: TGTGCCAGCAGCTTAAGACTCCCCCATAATTCACCCCTCCACTTT.

V and J are TRBV9 and TRBJ1-2; possibly TRBD1 for D (5 bases). The CDR3 spans 12 residues. Trimming shortened V by 0 bases and J by 7 bases, and 7 bases separated the two germline ends. Germline V CDR1 and CDR2: SGDLS, YYNGEE. The CDR3 protein is CASSVAGSGYTF. DNA for the CDR3: TGTGCCAGCAGCGTAGCAGGGTCTGGCTACACCTTC.

This clone was observed once. The chain is built from TRBV5-1 and TRBJ2-3, with D perhaps TRBD1 (6 bases). V dropped 2 bases and J dropped 9 bases, with 19 bases sitting between them. Germline values: CDR1 SGHRS, CDR2 YFSETQ. The CDR3 contains 15 residues. As DNA, the CDR3 is TGCGCCAGCAGCTTTGACGGTCAGGGGAAGAGGACGCAGTATTTT. Residues: CASSFDGQGKRTQYF.

The chain has TRBV6-5 and TRBJ1-1, with D possibly matching TRBD1 (6 bases). V was pared by 0 bases and J by 8 bases, with 13 bases between. There are 14 residues in the CDR3. Germline V gene sequence: CDR1 MNHEY, CDR2 SVGAGI. CDR3 in DNA: TGTGCCAGCAGTTACTCGAATCCCGGGACAGAAGCTTTCTTT. This sequence encodes CASSYSNPGTEAFF.

The table lists this clone with a count of one. This chain joins TRBV28 and TRBJ1-4; the D gene is possibly TRBD1 (6 bases). The CDR3 has 15 amino acids. The ends were cut back, 3 bases at V and 5 bases at J, with 13 bases in the middle. The V gene's germline CDR1 is MDHEN and CDR2 SYDVKM. The CDR3 nucleotides are TGTGCCAGCAGTTTCCAGGGGCACTTAAATGAAAAACTGTTTTTT. Amino acid sequence: CASSFQGHLNEKLFF.

The genes are TRBV30 and TRBJ2-3, with 11 bases that match TRBD2. V lost 5 bases and J lost 0; bases outside the gene matches: 4. Per germline, CDR1 GTSNPN and CDR2 SVGIG (reference sequence). The length of the CDR3 is 15 residues. CDR3 loop: CAWALAGGSTDTQYF. The CDR3 nucleotides read TGTGCCTGGGCATTAGCGGGAGGGAGCACAGATACGCAGTATTTT.